This T cell receptor beta chain is from a study of shared clonotypes between healthy human individuals. The data were produced by immunoSEQ multiplex PCR, yet TCRdb's version contains in-frame clones alone and is incomplete. The data show nearly 750,000 clones, just under 75% seen once. The donors were all Caucasian adults (living in Nashville, Tennessee). The CDR3 has 11 amino acids. Trimming cost V 5 bases and J 5 bases, with 4 bases left between them. Per the germline V gene, CDR1 is SGHVS and CDR2 is FQNEAQ. The sequenced material came from memory CD4+ T cells sorted from blood. Indicated subset: CD45RA-negative fraction. This receptor was identified in a woman in her thirties in good health. This rearrangement joins TRBV7-8 to TRBJ2-1; D is ambiguous. CDR3 DNA: TGTGCCAGCAGCCTCCACAATGAGCAGTTCTTC. Its translation: CASSLHNEQFF.